These T cell receptor beta chains were read from a single sample in a study of CD8+ T cells in alopecia areata. The assay was immunoSEQ multiplex PCR, and TCRdb's table has in-frame clones only and misses some. The table has hundreds of thousands of clones, 67% seen once. The sample here was CD4+ T cells sorted from blood, taken at week 0. The receptors were gathered from a human donor with alopecia areata. Both conserved end residues are part of each CDR3. The order of the fields is V gene, clone size, J gene, CDR3 protein. Size values are once, few and many counts, or a class for expanded clones, and some rows have none.

TRBV13	once	TRBJ1-2	CASSPRGNGYTF
TRBV27	NA	TRBJ2-5	CASSPRQGETQYF
TRBV30	NA	TRBJ2-3	CAWSFTDTQYF
TRBV29-1	NA	TRBJ1-1	CSVSKTDLNTEAFF
TRBV29-1	NA	TRBJ2-1	CSVEEPVSYNEQFF
TRBV30	NA	TRBJ1-6	CAWSVAGGISPLHF
TRBV2	NA	TRBJ1-5	CASSEMLSNQPQHF
TRBV30	NA	TRBJ2-5	CAWSRDGQQETQYF
TRBV7-2	NA	TRBJ1-5	CASSFLGRESVQPQHF
TRBV7-2	once	TRBJ1-3	CASSLRLSILGNTIYF
TRBV9	few	TRBJ2-3	CASSVAGGSTDTQYF